What follows describes a single T cell receptor (beta chain). Germline V gene lookup returns CDR1 KGHSH and CDR2 LQKENI. This CDR3 region has 15 residues. V gave up 3 bases and J gave up 2 bases, with 12 bases separating them. These data belong to a study of blood T cell repertoires in COVID-19. As for the study in general: Nucleic acid was either cDNA or gDNA, and it came from T cells, B-cell-depleted T cells, or PBMCs.

The authors' processing: Amplification of reference gene primers provided the estimated nucleated cell counts. TCRdb keeps only in-frame clones here, not all; method: immunoSEQ multiplex PCR. Clone size and the V and J calls come from that table; the DNA yielded D and trimming. In the table there are 85,000 to 110,000 clones, 88% of which are singletons. Sequenced input: peripheral blood. This rearrangement joins TRBV18 to TRBJ2-3; D gene unclear. This receptor was obtained from a human donor in a cohort sampled during active COVID-19. CDR3 bases: TGTGCCAGCTCACCTCTTTCTCCGTACACAGATACGCAGTATTTT. Protein sequence: CASSPLSPYTDTQYF.